Below, 11 T cell receptor beta chains from the same sample are listed, as sequenced in a study of CD8+CD57+ T cells in acquired aplastic anemia. The TCR beta profiling, which covered VDJ combination and CDR3 sequence, was carried out using genomic DNA as the template. A single record per CDR3 protein comes from TCRdb applying MiXCR to the reads. Here the sample spans some 210,000 distinct CDR3 sequences, roughly 57% being singletons. Sequenced input: sorted CD4+, CD8+, or CD8+CD57+ T cells (not recorded which) from PBMCs. The receptors were gathered from a human donor in good health.

The CDR3 region is CSATGPNYGYTF. The CDR3 coding sequence is TGCAGTGCAACAGGGCCTAACTATGGCTACACCTTC. The rearrangement uses TRBV20-1 and TRBJ1-2; D may be TRBD1 (6 bases). Trimming took off 6 bases at V and 0 bases at J, with 8 bases between the two ends. This CDR3 spans 12 amino acids. Germline V gene lookup returns CDR1 DFQATT and CDR2 SNEGSKA (reference sequence).

The V and J genes are TRBV20-1 and TRBJ2-1; 9 nucleotides agree with TRBD2. The germline CDR1 and CDR2 sequences are DFQATT and SNEGSKA (reference sequence). The CDR3 sequence is 14 residues long. The junction had 6 bases not matched to a gene; V was cut back by 5 bases and J by 4 bases. The DNA of the CDR3 is TGCAGTGCTGATAGCGGGAGTGATTACAATGAGCAGTTCTTC. This sequence encodes CSADSGSDYNEQFF.

The chain joins TRBV20-1 to TRBJ2-7; D might be TRBD2 (6 bases). In germline, CDR1 is DFQATT, CDR2 SNEGSKA (reference sequence). With 3 bases removed from V and 2 bases from J, the gap between germline ends came to 14 bases. This CDR3 is built from 14 residues. The DNA of the CDR3 is TGCAGTGCTAGGGGAGGACGGGATCCCTACGAGCAGTACTTC. The encoded protein is CSARGGRDPYEQYF.

Concerning this clonotype: The junction departs from germline at one end; a sequencing error may be responsible. This chain connects TRBV12-3 or TRBV12-4 to TRBJ1-1; D is undetermined. The CDR3 has 13 residues. The CDR3 protein is CASSESRNSEAFF. The DNA for the CDR3 is TGTGCCAGCAGTGAGTCAAGGAACTCTGAAGCTTTCTTT.

This clonotype was seen only a few times. The chain joins TRBV6-2 or TRBV6-3 to TRBJ2-1; 7 bases map to TRBD1. The CDR3 sequence is 14 residues long. Per the germline V gene, CDR1 is MNHEY and CDR2 is SVGEGT. The trim removed 7 bases at V and 5 bases at J, leaving 8 bases unmatched. This CDR3 reads CASITGQRNNEQFF. The CDR3, as DNA: TGTGCCAGCATTACGGGACAGAGGAACAATGAGCAGTTCTTC.

The V call is TRBV4-2, the J call TRBJ1-2, with 7 positions matching TRBD1. V was clipped by 1 base and J by 7 bases; unmatched bases: 6. Germline V gives CDR1 LGHNA, CDR2 YNFKEQ. This CDR3 comprises 14 residues. CDR3 protein: CASSQAGGGSGYTF. CDR3 DNA: TGTGCCAGCAGCCAAGCCGGAGGGGGCTCTGGCTACACCTTC.

The rearrangement joins TRBV9 to TRBJ1-3; 7 bases are a match to TRBD1. The V and J ends lost 3 bases and 8 bases, in that order; junction bases with no gene match: 14. The CDR3 sequence is 16 residues long. Per germline, CDR1 SGDLS and CDR2 YYNGEE. The CDR3 loop is CASSAITGDYGYTIYF. CDR3 in DNA: TGTGCCAGCAGCGCGATTACAGGGGACTATGGCTACACCATATATTTT.

This clonotype occurred a few times. The gene calls are TRBV29-1 and TRBJ2-5; D is possibly TRBD2 (6 bases). The CDR3 contains 13 residues. The V end was cut by 4 bases, the J end by 0 bases, with 9 bases between. Germline values: CDR1 SQVTM, CDR2 ANQGSEA. The DNA of the CDR3 is TGCAGCGTTGCAGGACTAAACCAAGAGACCCAGTACTTC. Amino acid sequence: CSVAGLNQETQYF.

The genes are TRBV9 and TRBJ2-7; D not certain. The germline gives CDR1 SGDLS, CDR2 YYNGEE. The V gene lost 0 bases and the J gene lost 2 bases, with 12 bases spanning the gap. The CDR3 length is 15 residues. CDR3 bases: TGTGCCAGCAGCGTAGCCTCAGTCCCCCCCTACGAGCAGTACTTC. Translated, it gives CASSVASVPPYEQYF.

V is TRBV20-1 and J is TRBJ2-1; 13 bases map to TRBD2. This CDR3 has 12 amino acids. Germline V gives CDR1 DFQATT, CDR2 SNEGSKA (reference sequence). With 3 bases clipped from V and 15 bases from J, the junction kept 5 bases outside the gene matches. CDR3 region: CSASGTSGIRFF. The CDR3 bases are TGCAGTGCTAGCGGGACTAGCGGGATACGGTTCTTC.

This chain connects TRBV19 to TRBJ2-5, with a weak D call TRBD2 (6 bases). Trimming stripped 5 bases from V and 4 bases from J, with 14 bases between. Germline V CDR1 and CDR2: LNHDA, SQIVND (reference sequence). The CDR3 sequence is 14 residues long. The CDR3 DNA reads TGTGCCAGTAGTCAAGTCATGGGGGGAGAGACCCAGTACTTC. Its protein is CASSQVMGGETQYF.